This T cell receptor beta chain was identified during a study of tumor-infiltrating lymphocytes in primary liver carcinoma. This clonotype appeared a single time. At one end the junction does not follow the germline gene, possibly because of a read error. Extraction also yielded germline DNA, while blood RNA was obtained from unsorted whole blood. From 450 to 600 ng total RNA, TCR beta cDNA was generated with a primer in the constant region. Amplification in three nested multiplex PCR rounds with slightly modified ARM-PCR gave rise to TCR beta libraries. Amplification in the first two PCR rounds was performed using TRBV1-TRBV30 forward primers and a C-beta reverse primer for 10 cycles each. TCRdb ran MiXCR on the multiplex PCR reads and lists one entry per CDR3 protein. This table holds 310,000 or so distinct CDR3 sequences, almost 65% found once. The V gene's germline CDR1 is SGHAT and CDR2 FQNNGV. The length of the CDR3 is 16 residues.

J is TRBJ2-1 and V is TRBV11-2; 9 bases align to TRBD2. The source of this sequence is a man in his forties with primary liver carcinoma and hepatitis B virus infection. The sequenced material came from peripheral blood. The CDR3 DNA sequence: TGTGCCAGCAGCCCCCCGGGACTAGCTGATTACAAAGAGCAGTTCTTC. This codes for CASSPPGLADYKEQFF.